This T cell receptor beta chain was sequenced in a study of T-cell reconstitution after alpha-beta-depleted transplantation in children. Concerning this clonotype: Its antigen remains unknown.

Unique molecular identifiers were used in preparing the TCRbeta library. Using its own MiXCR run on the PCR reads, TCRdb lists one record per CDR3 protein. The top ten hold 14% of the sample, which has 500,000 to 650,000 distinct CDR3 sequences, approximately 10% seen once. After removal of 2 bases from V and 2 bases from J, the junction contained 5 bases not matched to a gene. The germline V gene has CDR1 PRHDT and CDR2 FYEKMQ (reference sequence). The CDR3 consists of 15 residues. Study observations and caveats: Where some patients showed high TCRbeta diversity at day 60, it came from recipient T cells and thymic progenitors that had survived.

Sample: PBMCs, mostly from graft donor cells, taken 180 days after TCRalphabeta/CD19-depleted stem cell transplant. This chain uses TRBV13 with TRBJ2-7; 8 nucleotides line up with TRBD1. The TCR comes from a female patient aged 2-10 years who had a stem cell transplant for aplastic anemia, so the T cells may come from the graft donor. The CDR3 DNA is TGTGCCAGCAGCTTAAGGACAGGGTCCACCTACGAGCAGTACTTC. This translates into CASSLRTGSTYEQYF. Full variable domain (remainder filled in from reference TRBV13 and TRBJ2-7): AAGVIQSPRHLIKEKRETATLKCYPIPRHDTVYWYQQGPGQDPQFLISFYEKMQSDKGSIPDRFSAQQFSDYHSELNMSSLELGDSALYFCASSLRTGSTYEQYFGPGTRLTVT.